Described below is a single T cell receptor (beta chain) sequence and its context. Its antigen remains unidentified. This sample is part of a study of Ad26.COV2.S vaccination and SARS-CoV-2 variants. The method was immunoSEQ multiplex PCR; TCRdb's version includes in-frame clones alone and lacks a portion of them. There are around 140,000 clones in the sample; 80% to 90% occur only once, and approximately 5% lies in the top ten. V was pared by 1 base and J by 2 bases, with 5 bases of the junction left unmatched. CDR3 length: 16 residues. From germline, CDR1 is SGHTS and CDR2 YDEGEE. General study points: Reportedly, after vaccination the spike-specific CD8+ and CD4+ T cell responses displayed substantial breadth.

The material sequenced was peripheral blood, taken after recovery from COVID-19. The J gene is TRBJ1-3, the V gene TRBV5-8, with 8 bases identical to TRBD1. The origin of this receptor is a human donor who had recovered from COVID-19. CDR3 residues: CASSLHRGTTGNTIYF. The CDR3, as DNA: TGTGCCAGCAGCTTGCACAGGGGGACTACTGGAAACACCATATATTTT.